A single sample gave rise to the 11 T cell receptor beta chains below, sequenced in a study of blood T cell repertoires in COVID-19. The assay was immunoSEQ multiplex PCR, and TCRdb's table has in-frame clones only and misses some. The data show 100,000 to 150,000 clones, approximately 81% seen once. Sequencing was carried out using peripheral blood. These receptors originate from a man in his sixties with acute or convalescent COVID-19.

The chain couples TRBV28 to TRBJ1-1; TRBD1 is a possible D gene (6 bases). The CDR3 spans 14 residues. Looked up from germline, CDR1 is MDHEN and CDR2 is SYDVKM. V lost 6 bases and J 0 bases, leaving 11 bases between the germline ends. The CDR3 region is CASREQGLNTEAFF. In DNA, the CDR3 is TGTGCCAGCAGGGAACAGGGACTGAACACTGAAGCTTTCTTT.

This rearrangement joins TRBV29-1 to TRBJ2-5; the match to TRBD1 covers 8 bases. The CDR3 consists of 12 residues. V gave up 7 bases and J gave up 5 bases; unmatched junction bases: 6. From germline, CDR1 is SQVTM and CDR2 ANQGSEA. The CDR3 DNA sequence: TGCAGCGGCACAGGGGGTGGGGAGACCCAGTACTTC. This codes for CSGTGGGETQYF.

The V and J genes are TRBV11-2 and TRBJ2-3; D unclear. V gave up 0 bases and J gave up 3 bases, with 7 bases separating them. Germline V gene data show CDR1 as SGHAT and CDR2 as FQNNGV. The CDR3 runs 14 residues. The CDR3 nucleotides read TGTGCCAGCAGCTTAGACGCGGCTACAGATACGCAGTATTTT. It encodes CASSLDAATDTQYF.

The genes are TRBV5-6 and TRBJ2-1; 9 bases map to TRBD2. After removal of 5 bases from V and 7 bases from J, the junction contained 10 bases not matched to a gene. The CDR3 runs to 15 residues. Per the germline V gene, CDR1 is SGHDT and CDR2 is YYEEEE. The CDR3, as DNA: TGTGCCAGCAGTTTAGATCCAGCGGGGGGAAATGAGCAGTTCTTC. Translating it yields CASSLDPAGGNEQFF.

This chain joins TRBV14 and TRBJ1-4; D is undetermined. Germline-derived CDR1 and CDR2 are SGHDN and FVKESK. Trimming removed 4 bases at V and 5 bases at J, with 11 bases between. This CDR3 has 14 amino acids. CDR3 DNA sequence: TGTGCCAGCAGCCCCCCCGGGAGAAATGAAAAACTGTTTTTT. This translates into CASSPPGRNEKLFF.

The CDR3 DNA is TGTGCCAGTAGTATAGCAGGGCCGACCAATGAGCAGTTCTTC. Protein: CASSIAGPTNEQFF. The J gene is TRBJ2-1, the V gene TRBV19; D might be TRBD1 (5 bases). CDR3 length equals 14 residues. The V gene's germline CDR1 is LNHDA and CDR2 SQIVND (reference sequence). V was cut by 1 base and J by 6 bases, with 10 bases left in between. Complete variable domain (other parts from reference TRBV19 and TRBJ2-1): DGGITQSPKYLFRKEGQNVTLSCEQNLNHDAMYWYRQDPGQGLRLIYYSQIVNDFQKGDIAEGYSVSREKKESFPLTVTSAQKNPTAFYLCASSIAGPTNEQFFGPGTRLTVL.

V usage is TRBV24-1 and J usage is TRBJ2-2; no clear D gene. V lost 0 bases, J lost 6 bases, and 7 bases lay in between. CDR1 and CDR2 (germline): KGHDR, SFDVKD. This CDR3 comprises 14 residues. CDR3 in DNA: TGTGCCACCAGTGATTTGCTCGGGTCCGGGGAGCTGTTTTTT. It is translated as CATSDLLGSGELFF.

The chain joins TRBV21-1 to TRBJ2-7; TRBD1 is the table's D call, not checked against the DNA. TRBV21-1 is given as a pseudogene. There are 16 residues in the CDR3. CDR3 bases: TGTGCCAGCAGCAAACGTTGGGGGCCCCTTACCTACGAGCAGTACTTC. This sequence encodes CASSKRWGPLTYEQYF.

The chain uses TRBV5-1 and TRBJ1-2, with TRBD1 matching 9 bases. V trimming: 0 bases; J trimming: 8 bases; junction bases outside the gene matches: 8. CDR3 size: 15 residues. CDR1 is SGHRS, CDR2 YFSETQ, per germline. Written as DNA, the CDR3 is TGCGCCAGCAGCTTGGAGGGACAGGGAATGGGAGGCTACACCTTC. This translates into CASSLEGQGMGGYTF.

The V gene is TRBV5-6, the J gene TRBJ2-5; 8 bases agree with TRBD2. Germline assignment: CDR1 SGHDT and CDR2 YYEEEE. V lost 4 bases to trimming and J lost 7 bases; unmatched junction nucleotides: 12. The CDR3 is made up of 15 amino acids. The CDR3 nucleotides read TGTGCCAGCAGCCCCACCGGGACTAGGAGAGCGACCCAGTACTTC. It specifies CASSPTGTRRATQYF.

The sample holds one count of this clone. This chain uses TRBV9 with TRBJ1-2, with a tentative D call TRBD1 (5 bases). Germline CDR1 reads SGDLS; CDR2 reads YYNGEE. V lost 4 bases and J lost 0, with 13 bases in between. The CDR3 is 15 residues long. The CDR3, as DNA: TGTGCCAGCAGCACCCCCGGGACTTCTAACTATGGCTACACCTTC. Protein product: CASSTPGTSNYGYTF. Full variable domain (rest looked up from reference TRBV9 and TRBJ1-2): DSGVTQTPKHLITATGQRVTLRCSPRSGDLSVYWYQQSLDQGLQFLIQYYNGEERAKGNILERFSAQQFPDLHSELNLSSLELGDSALYFCASSTPGTSNYGYTFGSGTRLTVV.